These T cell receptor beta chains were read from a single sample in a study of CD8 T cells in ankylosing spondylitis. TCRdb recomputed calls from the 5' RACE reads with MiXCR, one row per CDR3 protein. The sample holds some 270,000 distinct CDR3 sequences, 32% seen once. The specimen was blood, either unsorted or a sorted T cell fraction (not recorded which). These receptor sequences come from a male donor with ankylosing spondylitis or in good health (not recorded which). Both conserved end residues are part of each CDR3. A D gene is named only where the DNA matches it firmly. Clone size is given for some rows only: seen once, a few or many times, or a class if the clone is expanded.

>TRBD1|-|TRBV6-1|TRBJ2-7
CASSHQGQGYEQYF
TGTGCCAGCAGCCACCAAGGACAGGGTTACGAGCAGTACTTC
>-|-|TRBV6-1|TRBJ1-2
CASSPTAGALTYGYTF
TGTGCCAGCAGTCCAACGGCAGGCGCACTAACCTATGGCTACACCTTC
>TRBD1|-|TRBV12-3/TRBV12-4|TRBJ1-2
CASIQTGGAGGYTF
TGTGCCAGCATCCAGACAGGGGGCGCGGGTGGCTACACCTTC
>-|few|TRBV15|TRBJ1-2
CATSRPDGNYGYTF
TGTGCCACCAGCAGACCGGACGGGAACTATGGCTACACCTTC
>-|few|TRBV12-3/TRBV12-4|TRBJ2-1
CASSLFPPTYNEQFF
TGTGCCAGCAGTTTATTCCCTCCTACCTACAATGAGCAGTTCTTC
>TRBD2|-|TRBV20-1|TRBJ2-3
CSASSGGARVTQYF
TGCAGTGCAAGTAGCGGGGGGGCCCGTGTTACGCAGTATTTT
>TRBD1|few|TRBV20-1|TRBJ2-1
CSARSWTGTDESSYNEQFF
TGCAGTGCTAGATCGTGGACTGGGACAGATGAGAGCTCCTACAATGAGCAGTTCTTC
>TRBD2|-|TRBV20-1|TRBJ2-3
CSASGGKSDTQYF
TGCAGTGCTAGCGGGGGGAAGTCTGATACGCAGTATTTT
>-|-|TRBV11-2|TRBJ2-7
CASSPPVYEQYF
TGTGCCAGCAGCCCGCCCGTCTACGAGCAGTACTTC
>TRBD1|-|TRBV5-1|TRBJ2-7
CASSVAPGQGTYEQYF
TGCGCCAGCAGCGTTGCCCCGGGACAGGGAACCTACGAGCAGTACTTC
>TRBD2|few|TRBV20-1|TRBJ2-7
CSAPSAGLNEQYF
TGCAGTGCTCCATCAGCGGGGCTCAACGAGCAGTACTTC
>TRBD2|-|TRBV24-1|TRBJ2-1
CGTSDRAGSSYNEQFF
TGTGGCACCAGTGATAGAGCGGGGAGCTCCTACAATGAGCAGTTCTTC
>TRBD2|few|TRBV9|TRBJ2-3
CASSIGTSGGPDTQYF
TGTGCCAGCAGCATTGGGACTAGCGGGGGGCCAGATACGCAGTATTTT
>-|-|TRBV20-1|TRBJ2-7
CSAMRGYEQYF
TGCAGTGCTATGCGGGGCTACGAGCAGTACTTC
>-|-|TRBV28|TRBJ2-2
CASQYSGHNTGELFF
TGTGCCAGCCAGTATTCGGGACACAACACCGGGGAGCTGTTTTTT
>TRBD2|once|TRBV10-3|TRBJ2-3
CASTVGLAGGPGTDTQYF
TGTGCCTCCACAGTGGGACTAGCGGGGGGGCCCGGTACAGATACGCAGTATTTT
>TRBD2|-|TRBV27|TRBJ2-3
CASSLTSGGPPDTQYF
TGTGCCAGCAGTTTAACCAGCGGGGGGCCCCCAGATACGCAGTATTTT
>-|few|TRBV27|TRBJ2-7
CASRDSFYEQYF
TGTGCCAGCCGAGACTCTTTCTACGAGCAGTACTTC
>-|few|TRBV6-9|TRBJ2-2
CPRGELFF
TGTCCTAGGGGGGAGCTGTTTTTT
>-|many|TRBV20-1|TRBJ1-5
CSARDTQYQPQHF
TGCAGTGCTAGAGATACCCAATATCAGCCCCAGCATTTT
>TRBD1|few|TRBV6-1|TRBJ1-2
CASSPRTGYGYTF
TGTGCCAGCAGTCCGAGGACAGGGTACGGCTACACCTTC
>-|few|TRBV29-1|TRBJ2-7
CSVEGVAGSSYEQYF
TGCAGCGTTGAAGGGGTCGCGGGGAGCTCCTACGAGCAGTACTTC
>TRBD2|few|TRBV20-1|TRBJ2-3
CSADISSGGVRDTQYF
TGCAGTGCGGATATCTCGAGCGGGGGCGTTCGGGATACGCAGTATTTT
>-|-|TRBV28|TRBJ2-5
CASSPQSGETQYF
TGTGCCAGCAGTCCCCAATCGGGAGAGACCCAGTACTTC
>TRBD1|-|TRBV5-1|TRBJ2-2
CASSDRGDTGELFF
TGCGCCAGCAGCGACAGGGGGGACACCGGGGAGCTGTTTTTT
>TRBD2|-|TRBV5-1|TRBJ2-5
CASSWTSPQETQYF
TGCGCCAGCAGCTGGACTAGCCCTCAAGAGACCCAGTACTTC
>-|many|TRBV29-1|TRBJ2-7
CSVQTPGYEQYF
TGCAGCGTTCAGACCCCCGGCTACGAGCAGTACTTC
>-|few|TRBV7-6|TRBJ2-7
CASCTPTSKFYEQYF
TGTGCCAGCTGTACCCCGACTAGTAAATTTTACGAGCAGTACTTC
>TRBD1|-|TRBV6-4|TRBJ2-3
CASSPSAGQGGADTQYF
TGTGCCAGCAGTCCGTCCGCCGGACAGGGGGGCGCAGATACGCAGTATTTT
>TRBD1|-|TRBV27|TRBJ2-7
CASSIQGDPYEQYF
TGTGCCAGCAGTATCCAGGGGGACCCCTACGAGCAGTACTTC
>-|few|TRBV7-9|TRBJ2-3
CASSKYAAGADTQYF
TGTGCCAGCAGCAAGTACGCCGCAGGCGCAGATACGCAGTATTTT
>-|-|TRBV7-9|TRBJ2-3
CASSSQGPDTQYF
TGTGCCAGCAGCTCACAGGGCCCAGATACGCAGTATTTT
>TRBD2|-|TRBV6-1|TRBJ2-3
CASTRRGGGLAADTQYF
TGTGCCAGCACCCGTCGGGGAGGGGGACTAGCCGCAGATACGCAGTATTTT
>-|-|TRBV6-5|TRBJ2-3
CASSYRRSTDTQYF
TGTGCCAGCAGTTACCGCCGAAGCACAGATACGCAGTATTTT
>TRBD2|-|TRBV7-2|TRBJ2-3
CASSLAGTSGDTQYF
TGTGCCAGCAGCTTAGCGGGGACTAGCGGAGATACGCAGTATTTT
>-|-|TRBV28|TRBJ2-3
CASSSPTASTDTQYF
TGTGCCAGCAGTTCGCCAACGGCTAGCACAGATACGCAGTATTTT
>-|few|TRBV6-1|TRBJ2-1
CASGRGRDYNEQFF
TGTGCCAGCGGCCGGGGGCGAGATTACAATGAGCAGTTCTTC
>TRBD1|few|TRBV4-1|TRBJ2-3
CASSQTRDSSTQYF
TGCGCCAGCAGCCAAACCCGGGACAGTTCTACGCAGTATTTT
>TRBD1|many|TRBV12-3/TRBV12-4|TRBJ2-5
CASSDREQETQYF
TGTGCCAGCAGCGACAGGGAACAAGAGACCCAGTACTTC
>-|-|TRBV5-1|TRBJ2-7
CASSRIPDGVSYEQYF
TGCGCCAGCAGCAGGATACCGGACGGGGTCTCCTACGAGCAGTACTTC
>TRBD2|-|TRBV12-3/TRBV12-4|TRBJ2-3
CASSSFPSGATDTQYF
TGTGCCAGCAGTTCTTTTCCTAGCGGCGCCACAGATACGCAGTATTTT
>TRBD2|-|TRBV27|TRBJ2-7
CASSLGAGAYEQYF
TGTGCCAGCAGTTTGGGCGCGGGGGCCTACGAGCAGTACTTC
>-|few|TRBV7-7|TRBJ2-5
CASSLGGGAETQYF
TGTGCTAGCAGCCTGGGTGGGGGCGCGGAGACCCAGTACTTC
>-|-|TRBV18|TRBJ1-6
CASSPGAYNSPLHF
TGTGCCAGCTCACCGGGTGCCTATAATTCACCCCTCCACTTT
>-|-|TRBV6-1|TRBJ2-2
CASTLPHAGAGELFF
TGTGCCAGCACCTTGCCCCACGCCGGGGCCGGGGAGCTGTTTTTT
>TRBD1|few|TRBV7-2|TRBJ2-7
CASSPPTGAGYEQYF
TGTGCCAGCAGCCCACCAACAGGGGCGGGCTACGAGCAGTACTTC
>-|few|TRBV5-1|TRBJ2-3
CASSLGENTQYF
TGTGCCAGCAGCTTAGGGGAGAATACGCAGTATTTT
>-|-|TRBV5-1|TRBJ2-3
CASSGPGLKADTQYF
TGCGCCAGCTCGGGACCGGGACTCAAGGCAGATACGCAGTATTTT
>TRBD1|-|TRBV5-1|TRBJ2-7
CASSSTGQGFSYEQYF
TGCGCCAGCAGCTCTACCGGACAGGGGTTTTCCTACGAGCAGTACTTC
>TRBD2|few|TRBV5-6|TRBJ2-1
CASSLIYGGGDYNEQFF
TGTGCCAGCAGCTTGATTTATGGCGGGGGGGATTACAATGAGCAGTTCTTC
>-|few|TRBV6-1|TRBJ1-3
CASSEVAVGGNTIYF
TGTGCCAGCAGTGAAGTAGCCGTCGGCGGAAACACCATATATTTT
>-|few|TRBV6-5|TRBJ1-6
CASSYYGPSYNSPLHF
TGTGCCAGCAGTTACTACGGCCCCTCCTATAATTCACCCCTCCACTTT
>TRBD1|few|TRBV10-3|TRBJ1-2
CAISGGTGPGYTF
TGTGCCATCAGTGGAGGGACAGGCCCTGGCTACACCTTC
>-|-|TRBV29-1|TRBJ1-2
CSVEPFGGGDYGYTF
TGCAGCGTTGAACCATTCGGGGGTGGTGACTATGGCTACACCTTC
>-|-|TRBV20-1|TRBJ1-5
CSARQGSGNQPQHF
TGCAGTGCTAGACAGGGTTCGGGGAATCAGCCCCAGCATTTT